Ten or more counts support the clone carrying this T cell receptor beta chain. Its matching antigen is unknown. CDR1 MNHEY and CDR2 SVGEGT come from the germline V gene. The CDR3 totals 15 residues. With 4 bases removed from V and 4 bases from J, the gap between germline ends came to 16 bases. This record comes from a study of T cells after yellow fever vaccination. Notes on the study in general: Post-booster repertoires again held most primary-vaccination clones (roughly 95% CD4, roughly 88% CD8). Abundant contaminating clonotypes from the bulk population could appear in FACS-sorted repertoires.

MiXCR was run by TCRdb on the 5' RACE reads, yielding one entry per CDR3 protein. The sample shows about 140,000 distinct CDR3 sequences, 6.6% of them seen only once. This TCR derives from a man aged 25-40 years who received the YFV17D yellow fever vaccine. This chain connects TRBV6-2 or TRBV6-3 to TRBJ2-5; maybe TRBD1 (6 bases). The sample consisted of CD4+ T cells sorted from PBMCs, taken 10 days after the yellow fever booster vaccination. CDR3: CASSWTVGVGETQYF. The CDR3 nucleotides are TGTGCCAGCAGTTGGACAGTTGGAGTGGGAGAGACCCAGTACTTC.